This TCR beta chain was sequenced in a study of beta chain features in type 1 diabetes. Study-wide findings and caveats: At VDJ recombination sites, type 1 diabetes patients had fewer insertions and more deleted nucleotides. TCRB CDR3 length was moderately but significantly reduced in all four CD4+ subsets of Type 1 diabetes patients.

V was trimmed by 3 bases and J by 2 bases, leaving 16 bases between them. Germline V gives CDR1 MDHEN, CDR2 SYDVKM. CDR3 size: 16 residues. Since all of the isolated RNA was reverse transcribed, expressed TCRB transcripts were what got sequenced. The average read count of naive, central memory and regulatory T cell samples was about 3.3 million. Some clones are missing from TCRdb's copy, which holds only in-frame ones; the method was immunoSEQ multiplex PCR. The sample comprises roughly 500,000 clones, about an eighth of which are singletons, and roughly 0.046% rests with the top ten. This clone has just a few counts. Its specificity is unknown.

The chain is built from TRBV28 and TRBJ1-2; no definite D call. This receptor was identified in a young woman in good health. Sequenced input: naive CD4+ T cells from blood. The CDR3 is CASSFPVGLANYGYTF. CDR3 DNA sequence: TGTGCCAGCAGTTTCCCTGTCGGCCTAGCCAACTATGGCTACACCTTC.